This entry concerns a single TCR beta chain. The sample comes from a study of blood T cell repertoires in COVID-19. V was shortened by 0 bases and J by 12 bases, with 12 bases between the two germline ends. The CDR3 consists of 13 residues. Germline CDR1 MNHEY, CDR2 SMNVEV (reference sequence). Profiled with immunoSEQ multiplex PCR; TCRdb holds only in-frame clones, not every one. The profile shows 150,000 or so clones, over 60% of them singletons. The receptor was derived from a man aged 80 or over with acute or convalescent COVID-19. V and J are TRBV27 and TRBJ2-1; the D gene is possibly TRBD2 (6 bases). Sequenced input: peripheral blood. CDR3 DNA sequence: TGTGCCAGCAGTTTATCGGGGGGATTGTGGCAGTTCTTC. Encoded protein: CASSLSGGLWQFF.